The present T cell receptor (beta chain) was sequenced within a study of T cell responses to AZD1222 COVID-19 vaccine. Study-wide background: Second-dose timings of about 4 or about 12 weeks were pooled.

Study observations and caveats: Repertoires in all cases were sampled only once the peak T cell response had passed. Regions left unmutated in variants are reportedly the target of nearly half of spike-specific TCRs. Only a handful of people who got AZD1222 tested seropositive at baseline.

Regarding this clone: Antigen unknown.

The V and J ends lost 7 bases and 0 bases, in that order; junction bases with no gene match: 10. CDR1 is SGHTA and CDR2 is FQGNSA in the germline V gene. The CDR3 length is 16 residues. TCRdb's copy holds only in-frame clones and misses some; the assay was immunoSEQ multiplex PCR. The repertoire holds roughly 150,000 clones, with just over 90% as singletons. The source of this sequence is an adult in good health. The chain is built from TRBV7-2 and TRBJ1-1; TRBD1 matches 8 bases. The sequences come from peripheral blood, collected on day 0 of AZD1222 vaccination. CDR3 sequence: CASTRAGGLMNTEAFF. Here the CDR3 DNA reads TGTGCCAGCACACGGGCAGGGGGCCTTATGAACACTGAAGCTTTCTTT. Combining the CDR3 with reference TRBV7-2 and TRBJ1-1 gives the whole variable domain GAGVSQSPSNKVTEKGKDVELRCDPISGHTALYWYRQSLGQGLEFLIYFQGNSAPDKSGLPSDRFSAERTGGSVSTLTIQRTQQEDSAVYLCASTRAGGLMNTEAFFGQGTRLTVV.